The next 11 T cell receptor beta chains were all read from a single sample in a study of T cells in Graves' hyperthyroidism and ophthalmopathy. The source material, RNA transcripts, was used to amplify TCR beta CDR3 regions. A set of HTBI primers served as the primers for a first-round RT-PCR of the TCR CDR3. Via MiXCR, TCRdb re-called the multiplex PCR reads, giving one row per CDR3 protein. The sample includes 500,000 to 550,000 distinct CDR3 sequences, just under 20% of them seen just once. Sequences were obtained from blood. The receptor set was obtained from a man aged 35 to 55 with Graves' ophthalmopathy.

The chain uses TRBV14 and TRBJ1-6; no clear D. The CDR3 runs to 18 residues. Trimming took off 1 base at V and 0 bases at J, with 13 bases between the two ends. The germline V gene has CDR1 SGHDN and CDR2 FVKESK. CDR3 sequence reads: CASSQGPSASSYNSPLHF. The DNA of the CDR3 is TGTGCCAGCAGCCAAGGACCATCAGCGAGCTCCTATAATTCACCCCTCCACTTT.

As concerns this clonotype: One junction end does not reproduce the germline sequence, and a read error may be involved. Here the CDR3 reads CASSIRTAEHYGCTF. The CDR3 DNA is TGTGCCAGTAGTATTAGGACTGCCGAACACTATGGCTGCACCTTC. This rearrangement joins TRBV19 to TRBJ1-2; D call uncertain. This CDR3 has 15 amino acids. Per the germline V gene, CDR1 is LNHDA and CDR2 is SQIVND (reference sequence).

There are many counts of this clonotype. The CDR3 loop is CASSFGRDQETQYF. In DNA form, the CDR3 reads TGTGCCAGCAGTTTTGGTAGGGATCAAGAGACCCAGTACTTC. The V call is TRBV12-3 or TRBV12-4, the J call TRBJ2-5; unclear D gene. CDR3 length: 14 amino acids. Trimming stripped 3 bases from V and 2 bases from J, with 10 bases between.

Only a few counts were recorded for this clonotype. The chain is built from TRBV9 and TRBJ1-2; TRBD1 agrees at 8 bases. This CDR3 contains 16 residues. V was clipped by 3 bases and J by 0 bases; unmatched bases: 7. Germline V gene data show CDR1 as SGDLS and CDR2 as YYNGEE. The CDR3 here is CASSAGTGYSNYGYTF. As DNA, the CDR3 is TGTGCCAGCAGCGCAGGGACAGGCTACTCTAACTATGGCTACACCTTC.

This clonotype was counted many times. The CDR3, as DNA: TGCAGTGCTAGACGGCAACTGGGAACAGATACGCAGTATTTT. As protein: CSARRQLGTDTQYF. This chain connects TRBV20-1 to TRBJ2-3; the D is unclear. V lost 2 bases, J lost 3 bases, and 12 bases lay in between. The CDR3 loop spans 14 amino acids. Germline CDR1 and CDR2: DFQATT and SNEGSKA (reference sequence).

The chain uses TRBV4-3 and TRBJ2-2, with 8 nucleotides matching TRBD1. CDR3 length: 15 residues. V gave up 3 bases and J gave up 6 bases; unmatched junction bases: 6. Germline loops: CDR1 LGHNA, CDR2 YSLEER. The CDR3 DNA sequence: TGCGCCAGCAGCCAGGACCCAGGGGGCGCCGGGGAGCTGTTTTTT. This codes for CASSQDPGGAGELFF.

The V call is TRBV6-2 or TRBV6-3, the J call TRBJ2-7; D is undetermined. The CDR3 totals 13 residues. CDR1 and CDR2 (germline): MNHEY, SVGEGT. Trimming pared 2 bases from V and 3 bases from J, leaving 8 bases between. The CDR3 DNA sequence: TGTGCCAGCAGTTACGCCTGGGTCTACGAGCAGTACTTC. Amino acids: CASSYAWVYEQYF.

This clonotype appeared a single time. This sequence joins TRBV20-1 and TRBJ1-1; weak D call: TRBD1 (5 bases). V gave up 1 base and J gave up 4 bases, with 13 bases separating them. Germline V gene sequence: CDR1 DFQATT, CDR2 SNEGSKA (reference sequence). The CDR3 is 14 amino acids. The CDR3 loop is CSARGRRGSTEAFF. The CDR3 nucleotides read TGCAGTGCTAGAGGGCGACGGGGGAGCACTGAAGCTTTCTTT.

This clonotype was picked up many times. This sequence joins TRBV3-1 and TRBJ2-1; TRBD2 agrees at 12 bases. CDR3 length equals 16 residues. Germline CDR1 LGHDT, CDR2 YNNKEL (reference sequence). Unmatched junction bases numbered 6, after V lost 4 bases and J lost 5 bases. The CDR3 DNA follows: TGTGCCAGCAGCCGCGGACTAGCGGGACCTGACAATGAGCAGTTCTTC. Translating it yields CASSRGLAGPDNEQFF.

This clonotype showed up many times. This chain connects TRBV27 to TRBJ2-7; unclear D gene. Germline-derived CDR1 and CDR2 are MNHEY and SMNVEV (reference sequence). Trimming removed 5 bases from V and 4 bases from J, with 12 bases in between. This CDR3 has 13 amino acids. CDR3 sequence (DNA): TGTGCCAGCAGTCACAAAGGCCCATACGAGCAGTACTTC. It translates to CASSHKGPYEQYF.

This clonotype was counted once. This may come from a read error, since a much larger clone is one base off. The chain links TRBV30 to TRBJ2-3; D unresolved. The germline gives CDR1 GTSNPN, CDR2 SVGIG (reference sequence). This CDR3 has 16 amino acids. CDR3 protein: CAWGVPLDPSTDTQYF. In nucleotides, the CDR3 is TGTGCCTGGGGTGTCCCACTTGACCCCAGCACAGATACGCAGTATTTT. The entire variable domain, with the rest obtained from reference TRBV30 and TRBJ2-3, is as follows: SQTIHQWPATLVQPVGSPLSLECTVEGTSNPNLYWYRQAAGRGLQLLFYSVGIGQISSEVPQNLSASRPQDRQFILSSKKLLLSDSGFYLCAWGVPLDPSTDTQYFGPGTRLTVL.